This T cell receptor (beta chain) was observed in a study of T cells in Graves' hyperthyroidism and ophthalmopathy. About the research overall: Peripheral blood samples were taken at initial diagnosis, prior to any treatment.

The germline V gene encodes CDR1 MDHEN and CDR2 SYDVKM. Trimming cost V 7 bases and J 3 bases; bases outside gene matches: 11. CDR3 length equals 16 residues. This clonotype showed up many times. Its cognate antigen is unknown. RNA transcripts were the template for amplifying TCR beta CDR3 regions. A first-round RT-PCR of the TCR CDR3 used the HTBI primer set. TCRdb reprocessed the multiplex PCR reads via MiXCR and lists one record per CDR3 protein. Among about 400,000 distinct CDR3 sequences, roughly 13% were seen once, and the ten largest hold 5.3%. Findings of the study overall: Appearing also in blood were most of the thyroid clonotypes expanded above 0.001.

This chain uses TRBV28 with TRBJ2-2; TRBD1 agrees at 7 bases. The receptor was isolated from a woman in her late teens or twenties with Graves' hyperthyroidism. Specimen: blood. This CDR3 reads CASIQTGTVDTGELFF. CDR3 sequence (DNA): TGTGCCAGCATCCAAACCGGGACAGTGGACACCGGGGAGCTGTTTTTT.